This TCR beta chain appears in the sequencing data of a study of blood T cell repertoires in COVID-19. Study-wide context: Donors in the United States, Italy and Spain gave samples during acute or convalescent COVID-19. From T cells, B-cell-depleted T cells, or PBMCs came the material, which was cDNA or gDNA.

In the original analysis: Estimates of nucleated cell counts were drawn from the amplification of reference gene primers. Method: immunoSEQ multiplex PCR; TCRdb's copy keeps in-frame clones and lacks some. V and J calls and clone size come straight from that table; D and trimming were deduced from the DNA. The sample consists of 150,000 to 200,000 clones, around four fifths of them appearing once. Germline-derived CDR1 and CDR2 are SGHAT and FQNNGV. Germline trimming cut 2 bases from V and 0 bases from J; bases unmatched to any gene: 11. The CDR3 has 18 residues. The rearrangement joins TRBV11-2 to TRBJ1-1; 8 bases align to TRBD1. The clonotype originates from a woman of 80 years or more with acute or convalescent COVID-19. Source material: peripheral blood. The CDR3 DNA reads TGTGCCAGCAGCTTATATCGAGGACAGGGCGGGATGAACACTGAAGCTTTCTTT. Encoded protein: CASSLYRGQGGMNTEAFF.